This T cell receptor beta chain was captured by sequencing in a study of monozygotic twins with inflammatory bowel disease. Every TCR library drew on around 3.5 ug of total RNA. TCRdb derives one entry per CDR3 protein from the 5' RACE reads, leaving out DNA. This repertoire comprises around 100,000 distinct CDR3 sequences; its ten largest clones make up 1.9%. With regard to this clonotype: What it binds is unknown.

The study, taken as a whole, reports: Using the inverse Simpson index, IBD patients had lower TCRbeta diversity than healthy co-twins. No one strong IBD-associated signal or clonotype was supported.

This CDR3 contains 15 residues. Germline V CDR1 and CDR2: SGHRS, YFSETQ. The TCR was taken from a human donor with ulcerative colitis or Crohn's disease, or a healthy co-twin of an affected twin (not recorded which). Material: blood. The chain is built from TRBV5-1 and TRBJ2-1; lacking DNA, the TRBD1 call made by TCRdb goes unchecked. The CDR3 region is CASSQRQGTHNEQFF.